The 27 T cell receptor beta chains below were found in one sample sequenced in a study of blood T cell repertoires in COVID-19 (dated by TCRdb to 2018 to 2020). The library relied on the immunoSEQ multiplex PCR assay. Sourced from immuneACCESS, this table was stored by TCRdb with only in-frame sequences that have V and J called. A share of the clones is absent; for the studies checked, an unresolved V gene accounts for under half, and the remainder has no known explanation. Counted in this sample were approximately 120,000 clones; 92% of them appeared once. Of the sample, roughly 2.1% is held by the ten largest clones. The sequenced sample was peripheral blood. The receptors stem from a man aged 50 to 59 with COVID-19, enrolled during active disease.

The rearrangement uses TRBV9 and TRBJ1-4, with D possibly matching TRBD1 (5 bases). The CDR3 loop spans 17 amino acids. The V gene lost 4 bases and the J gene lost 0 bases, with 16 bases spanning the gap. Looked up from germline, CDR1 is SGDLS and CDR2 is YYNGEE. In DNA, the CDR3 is TGTGCCAGCAGCCCTGGGGGGGAGATCGCAACTAATGAAAAACTGTTTTTT. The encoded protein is CASSPGGEIATNEKLFF.

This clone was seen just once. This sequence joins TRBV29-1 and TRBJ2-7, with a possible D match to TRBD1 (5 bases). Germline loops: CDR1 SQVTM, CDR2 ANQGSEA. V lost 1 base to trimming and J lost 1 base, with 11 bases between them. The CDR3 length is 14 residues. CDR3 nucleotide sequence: TGCAGCGTTGAAGTAGGGGCGGAATCCTACGAGCAGTACTTC. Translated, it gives CSVEVGAESYEQYF.

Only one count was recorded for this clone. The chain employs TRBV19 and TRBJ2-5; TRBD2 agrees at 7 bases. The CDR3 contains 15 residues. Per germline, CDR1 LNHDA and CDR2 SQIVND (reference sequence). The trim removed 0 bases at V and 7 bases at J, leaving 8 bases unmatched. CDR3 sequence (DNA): TGTGCCAGTAGTATAGATCCGGCGGGAGAGGGGACCCAGTACTTC. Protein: CASSIDPAGEGTQYF.

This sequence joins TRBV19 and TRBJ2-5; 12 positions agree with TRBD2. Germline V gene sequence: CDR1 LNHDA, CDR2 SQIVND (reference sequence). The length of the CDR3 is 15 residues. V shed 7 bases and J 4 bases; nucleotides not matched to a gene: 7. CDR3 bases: TGTGCCAGTACTTCTAGCGGGAGGGCCGGAGAGACCCAGTACTTC. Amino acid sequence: CASTSSGRAGETQYF.

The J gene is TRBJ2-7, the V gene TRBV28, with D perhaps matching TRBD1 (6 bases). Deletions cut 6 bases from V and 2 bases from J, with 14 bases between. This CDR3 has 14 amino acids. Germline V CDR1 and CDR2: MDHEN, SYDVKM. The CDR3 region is CASRTGTYTYEQYF. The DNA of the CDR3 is TGTGCCAGCAGGACCGGGACATATACCTACGAGCAGTACTTC.

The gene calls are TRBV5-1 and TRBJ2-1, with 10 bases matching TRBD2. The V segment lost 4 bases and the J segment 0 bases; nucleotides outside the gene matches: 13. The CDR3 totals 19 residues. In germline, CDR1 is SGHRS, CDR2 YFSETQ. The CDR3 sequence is CASSHTGTSVQSSYNEQFF. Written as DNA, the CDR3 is TGCGCCAGCAGCCACACCGGGACTAGCGTCCAGAGCTCCTACAATGAGCAGTTCTTC.

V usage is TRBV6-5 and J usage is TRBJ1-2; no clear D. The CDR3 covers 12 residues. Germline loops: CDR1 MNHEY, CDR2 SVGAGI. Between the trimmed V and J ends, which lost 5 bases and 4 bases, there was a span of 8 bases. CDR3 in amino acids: CASSPGSYGYTF. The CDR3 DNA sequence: TGTGCCAGCAGTCCAGGATCCTATGGCTACACCTTC.

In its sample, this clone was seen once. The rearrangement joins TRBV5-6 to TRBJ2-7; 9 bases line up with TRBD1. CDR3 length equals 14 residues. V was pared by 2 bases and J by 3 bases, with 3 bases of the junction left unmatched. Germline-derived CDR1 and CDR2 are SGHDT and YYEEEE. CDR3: CASSLGTGLYEQYF. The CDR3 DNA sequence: TGTGCCAGCAGCTTAGGGACAGGGCTCTACGAGCAGTACTTC. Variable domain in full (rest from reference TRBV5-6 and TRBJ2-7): DAGVTQSPTHLIKTRGQQVTLRCSPKSGHDTVSWYQQALGQGPQFIFQYYEEEERQRGNFPDRFSGHQFPNYSSELNVNALLLGDSALYLCASSLGTGLYEQYFGPGTRLTVT.

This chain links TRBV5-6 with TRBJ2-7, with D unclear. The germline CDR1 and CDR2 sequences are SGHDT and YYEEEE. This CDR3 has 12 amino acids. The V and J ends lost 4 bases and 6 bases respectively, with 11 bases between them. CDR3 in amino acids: CASSRPSGEQYF. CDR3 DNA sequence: TGTGCCAGCAGCCGCCCATCGGGCGAGCAGTACTTC.

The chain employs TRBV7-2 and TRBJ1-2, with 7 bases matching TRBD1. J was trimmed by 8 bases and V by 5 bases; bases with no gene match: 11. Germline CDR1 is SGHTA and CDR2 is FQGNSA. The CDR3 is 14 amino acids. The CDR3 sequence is CASSQVRGAKGYTF. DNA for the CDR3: TGTGCCAGCAGCCAAGTCAGGGGGGCGAAGGGCTACACCTTC.

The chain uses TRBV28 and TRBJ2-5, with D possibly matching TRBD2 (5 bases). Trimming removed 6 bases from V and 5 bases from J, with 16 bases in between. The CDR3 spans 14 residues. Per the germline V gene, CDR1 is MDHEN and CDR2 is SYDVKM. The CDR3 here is CASRAGGAMETQYF. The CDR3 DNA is TGTGCCAGCAGGGCCGGAGGAGCGATGGAGACCCAGTACTTC.

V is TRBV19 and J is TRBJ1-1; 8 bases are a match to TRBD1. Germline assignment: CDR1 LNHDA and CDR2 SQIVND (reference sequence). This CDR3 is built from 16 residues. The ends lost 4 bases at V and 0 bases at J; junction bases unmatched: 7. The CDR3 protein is CASSTRTGPMNTEAFF. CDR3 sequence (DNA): TGTGCCAGTAGTACAAGGACAGGGCCCATGAACACTGAAGCTTTCTTT.

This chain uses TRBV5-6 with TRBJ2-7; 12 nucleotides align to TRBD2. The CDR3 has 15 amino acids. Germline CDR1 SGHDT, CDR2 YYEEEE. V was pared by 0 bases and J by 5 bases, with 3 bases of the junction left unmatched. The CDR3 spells CASSLGLAGVHEQYV. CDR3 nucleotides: TGTGCCAGCAGCTTGGGACTAGCGGGAGTCCACGAGCAGTACGTC.

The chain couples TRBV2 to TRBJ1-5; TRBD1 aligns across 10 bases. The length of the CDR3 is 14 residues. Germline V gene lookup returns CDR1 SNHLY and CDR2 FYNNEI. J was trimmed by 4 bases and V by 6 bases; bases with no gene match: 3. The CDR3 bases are TGTGCCAGCAGCCGGGGACAGGGGAATCAGCCCCAGCATTTT. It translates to CASSRGQGNQPQHF.

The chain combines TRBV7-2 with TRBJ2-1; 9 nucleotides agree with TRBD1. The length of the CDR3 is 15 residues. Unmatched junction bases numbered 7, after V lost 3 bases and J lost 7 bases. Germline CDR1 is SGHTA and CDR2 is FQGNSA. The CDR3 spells CASSFGTGLMNEQFF. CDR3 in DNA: TGTGCCAGCAGCTTCGGGACAGGGTTGATGAATGAGCAGTTCTTC.

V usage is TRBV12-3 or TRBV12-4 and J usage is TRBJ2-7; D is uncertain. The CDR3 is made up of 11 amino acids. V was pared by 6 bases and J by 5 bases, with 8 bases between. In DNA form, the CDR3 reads TGTGCCAGCAGGGCCCTTCACGAGCAGTACGTC. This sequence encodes CASRALHEQYV.

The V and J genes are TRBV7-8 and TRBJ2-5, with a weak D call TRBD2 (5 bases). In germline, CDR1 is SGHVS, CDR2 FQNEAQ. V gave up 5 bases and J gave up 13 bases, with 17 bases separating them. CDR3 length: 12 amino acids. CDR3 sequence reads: CASSQEGVRGYF. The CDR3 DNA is TGTGCCAGCAGCCAAGAGGGCGTCCGGGGGTACTTC.

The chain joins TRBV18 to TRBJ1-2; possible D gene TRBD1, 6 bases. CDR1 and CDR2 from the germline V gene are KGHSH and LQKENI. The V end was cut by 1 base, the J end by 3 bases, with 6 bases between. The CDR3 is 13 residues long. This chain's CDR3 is CASSPQGDYGYTF. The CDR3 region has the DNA TGTGCCAGCTCACCACAGGGGGACTATGGCTACACCTTC. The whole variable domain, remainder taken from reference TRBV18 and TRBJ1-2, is NAGVMQNPRHLVRRRGQEARLRCSPMKGHSHVYWYRQLPEEGLKFMVYLQKENIIDESGMPKERFSAEFPKEGPSILRIQQVVRGDSAAYFCASSPQGDYGYTFGSGTRLTVV.

The CDR3 DNA follows: TGTGCCAGCAGCCAACCCCTTGGACTATATTCCTACAATGAGCAGTTCTTC. Translating gives CASSQPLGLYSYNEQFF. V gene TRBV3-1 (or the pseudogene TRBV3-2) combines with J gene TRBJ2-1; D is perhaps TRBD2 (6 bases). CDR3 length equals 17 residues. The ends were cut back, 2 bases at V and 1 base at J, with 15 bases in the middle. Looked up from germline, CDR1 is LGHDT and CDR2 is YNNKEL (reference sequence).

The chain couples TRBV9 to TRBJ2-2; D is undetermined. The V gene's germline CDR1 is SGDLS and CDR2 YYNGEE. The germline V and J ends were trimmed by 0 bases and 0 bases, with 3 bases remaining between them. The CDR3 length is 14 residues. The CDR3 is CASSVVANTGELFF. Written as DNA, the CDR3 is TGTGCCAGCAGCGTAGTAGCGAACACCGGGGAGCTGTTTTTT.

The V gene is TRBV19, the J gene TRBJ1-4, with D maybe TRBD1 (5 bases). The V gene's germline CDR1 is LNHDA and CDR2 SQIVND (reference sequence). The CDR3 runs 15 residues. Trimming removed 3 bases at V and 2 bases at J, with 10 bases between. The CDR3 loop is CASSIRGDTNEKLFF. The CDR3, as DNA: TGTGCCAGTAGTATTCGGGGGGACACTAATGAAAAACTGTTTTTT. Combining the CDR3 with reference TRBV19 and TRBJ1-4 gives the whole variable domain DGGITQSPKYLFRKEGQNVTLSCEQNLNHDAMYWYRQDPGQGLRLIYYSQIVNDFQKGDIAEGYSVSREKKESFPLTVTSAQKNPTAFYLCASSIRGDTNEKLFFGSGTQLSVL.

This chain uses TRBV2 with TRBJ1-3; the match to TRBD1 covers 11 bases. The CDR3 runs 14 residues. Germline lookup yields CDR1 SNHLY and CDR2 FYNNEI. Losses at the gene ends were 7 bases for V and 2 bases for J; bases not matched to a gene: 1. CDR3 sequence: CASKDRGPGNTIYF. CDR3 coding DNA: TGTGCCAGCAAGGACAGGGGGCCTGGAAACACCATATATTTT. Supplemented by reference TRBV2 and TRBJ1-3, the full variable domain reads EPEVTQTPSHQVTQMGQEVILRCVPISNHLYFYWYRQILGQKVEFLVSFYNNEISEKSEIFDDQFSVERPDGSNFTLKIRSTKLEDSAMYFCASKDRGPGNTIYFGEGSWLTVV.

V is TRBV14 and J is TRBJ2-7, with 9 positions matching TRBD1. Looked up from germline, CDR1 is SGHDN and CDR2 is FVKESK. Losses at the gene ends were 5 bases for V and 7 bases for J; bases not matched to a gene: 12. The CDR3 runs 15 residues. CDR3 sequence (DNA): TGTGCCAGCAGCTTTATAACAGGGGGCGCGGGTGAGCAGTACTTC. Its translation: CASSFITGGAGEQYF. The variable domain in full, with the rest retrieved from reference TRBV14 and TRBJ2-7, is EAGVTQFPSHSVIEKGQTVTLRCDPISGHDNLYWYRRVMGKEIKFLLHFVKESKQDESGMPNNRFLAERTGGTYSTLKVQPAELEDSGVYFCASSFITGGAGEQYFGPGTRLTVT.

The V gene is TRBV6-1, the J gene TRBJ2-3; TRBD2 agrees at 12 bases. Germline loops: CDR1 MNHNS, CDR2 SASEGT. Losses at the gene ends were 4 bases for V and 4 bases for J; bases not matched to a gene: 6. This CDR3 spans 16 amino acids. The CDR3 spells CASSALAGGYSDTQYF. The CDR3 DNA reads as TGTGCCAGCAGTGCACTAGCGGGAGGATATTCAGATACGCAGTATTTT.

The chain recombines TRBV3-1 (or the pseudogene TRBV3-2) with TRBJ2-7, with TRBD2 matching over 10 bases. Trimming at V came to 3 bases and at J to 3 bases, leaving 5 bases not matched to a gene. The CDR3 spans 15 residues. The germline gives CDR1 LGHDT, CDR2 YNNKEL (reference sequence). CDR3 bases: TGTGCCAGCAGCCATAAAGTAGCGGGAGGCTACGAGCAGTACTTC. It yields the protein CASSHKVAGGYEQYF.

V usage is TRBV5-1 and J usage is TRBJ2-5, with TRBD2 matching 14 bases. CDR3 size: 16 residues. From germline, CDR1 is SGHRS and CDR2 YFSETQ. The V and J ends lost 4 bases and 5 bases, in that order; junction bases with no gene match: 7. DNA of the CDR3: TGCGCCAGCAGCAGGGGACTAGCGGGAGCTGGGGAGACCCAGTACTTC. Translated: CASSRGLAGAGETQYF. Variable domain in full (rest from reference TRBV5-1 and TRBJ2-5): KAGVTQTPRYLIKTRGQQVTLSCSPISGHRSVSWYQQTPGQGLQFLFEYFSETQRNKGNFPGRFSGRQFSNSRSEMNVSTLELGDSALYLCASSRGLAGAGETQYFGPGTRLLVL.

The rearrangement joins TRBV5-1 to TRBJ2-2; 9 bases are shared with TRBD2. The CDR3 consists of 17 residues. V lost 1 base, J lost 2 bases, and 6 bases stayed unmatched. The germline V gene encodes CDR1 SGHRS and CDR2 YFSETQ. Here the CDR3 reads CASSLQGAGGNTGELFF. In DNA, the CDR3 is TGCGCCAGCAGCTTGCAAGGAGCGGGGGGTAACACCGGGGAGCTGTTTTTT.